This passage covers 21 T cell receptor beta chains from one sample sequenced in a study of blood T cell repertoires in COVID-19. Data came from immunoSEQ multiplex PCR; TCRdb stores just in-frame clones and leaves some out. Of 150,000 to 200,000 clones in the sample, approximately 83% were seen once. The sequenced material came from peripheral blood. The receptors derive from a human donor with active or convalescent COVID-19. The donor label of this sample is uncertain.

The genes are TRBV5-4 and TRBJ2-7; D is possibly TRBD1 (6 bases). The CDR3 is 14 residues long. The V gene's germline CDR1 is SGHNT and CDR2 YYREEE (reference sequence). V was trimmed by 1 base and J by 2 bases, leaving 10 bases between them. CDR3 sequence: CASSLFPGAYEQYF. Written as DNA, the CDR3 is TGTGCCAGCAGCTTGTTTCCAGGGGCCTACGAGCAGTACTTC.

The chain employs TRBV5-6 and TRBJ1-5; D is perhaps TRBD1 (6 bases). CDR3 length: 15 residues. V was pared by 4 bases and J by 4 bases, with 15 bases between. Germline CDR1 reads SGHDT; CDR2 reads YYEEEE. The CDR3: CASSLQGYTNQPQHF. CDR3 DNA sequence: TGTGCCAGCAGCCTACAGGGTTATACAAATCAGCCCCAGCATTTT.

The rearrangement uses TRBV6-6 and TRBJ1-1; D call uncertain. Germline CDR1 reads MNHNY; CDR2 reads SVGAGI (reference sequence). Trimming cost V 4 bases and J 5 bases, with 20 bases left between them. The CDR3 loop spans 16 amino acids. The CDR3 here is CASSSTRTPEGTEAFF. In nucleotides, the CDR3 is TGTGCCAGCAGTTCAACCCGGACTCCCGAAGGGACTGAAGCTTTCTTT.

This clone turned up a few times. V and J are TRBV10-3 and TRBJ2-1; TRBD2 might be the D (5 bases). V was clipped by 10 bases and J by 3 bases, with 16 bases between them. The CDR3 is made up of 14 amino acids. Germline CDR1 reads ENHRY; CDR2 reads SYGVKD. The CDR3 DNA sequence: TGTGCCACACAGATCGAGGGTAACTACAATGAGCAGTTCTTC. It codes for CATQIEGNYNEQFF.

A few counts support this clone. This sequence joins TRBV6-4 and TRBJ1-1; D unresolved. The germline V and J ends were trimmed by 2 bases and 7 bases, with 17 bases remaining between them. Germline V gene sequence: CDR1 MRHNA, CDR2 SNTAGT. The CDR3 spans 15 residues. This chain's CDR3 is CASSDGERFSGEAFF. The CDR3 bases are TGTGCCAGCAGTGACGGGGAGAGGTTTAGCGGTGAAGCTTTCTTT.

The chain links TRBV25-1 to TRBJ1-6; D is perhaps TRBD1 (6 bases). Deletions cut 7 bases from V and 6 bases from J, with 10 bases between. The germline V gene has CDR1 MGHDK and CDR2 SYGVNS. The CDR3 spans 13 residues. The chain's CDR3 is CASNRQVNSPLHF. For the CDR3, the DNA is TGTGCCAGCAACCGACAGGTTAATTCACCCCTCCACTTT.

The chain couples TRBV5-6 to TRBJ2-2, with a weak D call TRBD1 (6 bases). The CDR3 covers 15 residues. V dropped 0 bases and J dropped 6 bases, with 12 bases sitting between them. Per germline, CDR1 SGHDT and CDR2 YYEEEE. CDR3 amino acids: CASSLAGARAGELFF. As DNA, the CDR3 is TGTGCCAGCAGCTTGGCAGGGGCGCGCGCCGGGGAGCTGTTTTTT.

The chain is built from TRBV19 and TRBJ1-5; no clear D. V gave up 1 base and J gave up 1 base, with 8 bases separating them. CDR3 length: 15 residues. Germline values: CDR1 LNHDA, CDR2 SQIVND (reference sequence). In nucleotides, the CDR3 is TGTGCCAGTAGTATAGGCACACACAGCAATCAGCCCCAGCATTTT. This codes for CASSIGTHSNQPQHF.

CDR3 sequence (DNA): TGCGCCAGCAGCCAGGCAGGGGGCGGAATCACAGATACGCAGTATTTT. It yields the protein CASSQAGGGITDTQYF. The chain employs TRBV4-1 and TRBJ2-3; 8 bases are shared with TRBD1. This CDR3 is built from 16 residues. The junction had 7 bases not matched to a gene; V was cut back by 3 bases and J by 2 bases. The germline CDR1 and CDR2 sequences are MGHRA and YSYEKL.

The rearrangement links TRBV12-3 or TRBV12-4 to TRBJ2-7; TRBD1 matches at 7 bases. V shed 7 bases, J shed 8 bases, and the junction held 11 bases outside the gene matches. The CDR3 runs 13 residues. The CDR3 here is CASTKIRDSKQYF. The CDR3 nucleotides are TGTGCCAGCACCAAAATCCGGGACAGCAAGCAGTACTTC.

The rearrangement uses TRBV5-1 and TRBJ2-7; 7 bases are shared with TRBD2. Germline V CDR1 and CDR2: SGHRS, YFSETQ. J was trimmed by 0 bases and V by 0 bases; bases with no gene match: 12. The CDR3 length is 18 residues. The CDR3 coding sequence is TGCGCCAGCAGCTTGGGCGGGGGATCCGGGATTAGCTCCTACGAGCAGTACTTC. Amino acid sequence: CASSLGGGSGISSYEQYF.

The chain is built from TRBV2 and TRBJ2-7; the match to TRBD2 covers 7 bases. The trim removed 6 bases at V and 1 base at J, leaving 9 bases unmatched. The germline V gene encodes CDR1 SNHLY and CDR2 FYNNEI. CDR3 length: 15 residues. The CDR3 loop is CASSGGLERSYEQYF. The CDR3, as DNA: TGTGCCAGCAGCGGGGGGTTGGAGCGGTCCTACGAGCAGTACTTC.

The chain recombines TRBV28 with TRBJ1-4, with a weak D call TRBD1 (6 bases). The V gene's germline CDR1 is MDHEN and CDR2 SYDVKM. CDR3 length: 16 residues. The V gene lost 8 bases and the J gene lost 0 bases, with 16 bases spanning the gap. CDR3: CASAGEGDPTNEKLFF. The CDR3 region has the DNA TGTGCCAGCGCAGGGGAGGGGGACCCAACTAATGAAAAACTGTTTTTT.

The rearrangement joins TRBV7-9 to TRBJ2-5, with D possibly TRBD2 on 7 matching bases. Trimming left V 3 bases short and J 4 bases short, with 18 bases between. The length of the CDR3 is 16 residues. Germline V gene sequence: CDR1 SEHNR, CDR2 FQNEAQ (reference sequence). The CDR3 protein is CASSFAAPGEGETQYF. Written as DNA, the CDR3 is TGTGCCAGCAGCTTCGCAGCTCCAGGGGAGGGAGAGACCCAGTACTTC.

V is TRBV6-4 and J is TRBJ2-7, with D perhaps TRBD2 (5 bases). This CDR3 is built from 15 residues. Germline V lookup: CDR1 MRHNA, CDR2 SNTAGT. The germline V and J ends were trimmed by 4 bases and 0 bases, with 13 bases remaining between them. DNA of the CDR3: TGTGCCAGCAGTGTGAGCGGCTCGAGCTCCTACGAGCAGTACTTC. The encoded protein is CASSVSGSSSYEQYF.

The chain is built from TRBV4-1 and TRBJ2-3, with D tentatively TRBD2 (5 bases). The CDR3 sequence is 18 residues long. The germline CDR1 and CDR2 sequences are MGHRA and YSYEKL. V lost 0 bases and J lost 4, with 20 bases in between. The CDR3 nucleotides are TGCGCCAGCAGCCAAGATGAGGAGGTCTATCGCGGCGCAGATACGCAGTATTTT. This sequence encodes CASSQDEEVYRGADTQYF.

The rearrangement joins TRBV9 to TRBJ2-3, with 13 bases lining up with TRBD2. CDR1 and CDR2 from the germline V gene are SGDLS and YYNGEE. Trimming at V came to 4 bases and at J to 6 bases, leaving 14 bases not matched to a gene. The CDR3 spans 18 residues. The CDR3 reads CASSPSPLLAGGMDTQYF. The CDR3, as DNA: TGTGCCAGCAGCCCAAGTCCACTACTAGCGGGAGGGATGGATACGCAGTATTTT.

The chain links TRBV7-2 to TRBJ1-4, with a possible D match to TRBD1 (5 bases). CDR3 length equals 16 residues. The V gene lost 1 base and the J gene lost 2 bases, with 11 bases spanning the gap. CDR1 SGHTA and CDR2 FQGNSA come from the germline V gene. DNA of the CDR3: TGTGCCAGCAGCTTAGAGCCAGGGTATACTAATGAAAAACTGTTTTTT. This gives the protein CASSLEPGYTNEKLFF. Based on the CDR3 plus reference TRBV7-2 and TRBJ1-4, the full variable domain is GAGVSQSPSNKVTEKGKDVELRCDPISGHTALYWYRQSLGQGLEFLIYFQGNSAPDKSGLPSDRFSAERTGGSVSTLTIQRTQQEDSAVYLCASSLEPGYTNEKLFFGSGTQLSVL.

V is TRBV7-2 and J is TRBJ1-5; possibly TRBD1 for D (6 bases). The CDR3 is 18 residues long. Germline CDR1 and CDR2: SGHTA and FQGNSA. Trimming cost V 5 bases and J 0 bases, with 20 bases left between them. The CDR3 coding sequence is TGTGCCAGCAGCCTAGGGTACAGCCAGGGGAATAGCAATCAGCCCCAGCATTTT. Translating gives CASSLGYSQGNSNQPQHF.

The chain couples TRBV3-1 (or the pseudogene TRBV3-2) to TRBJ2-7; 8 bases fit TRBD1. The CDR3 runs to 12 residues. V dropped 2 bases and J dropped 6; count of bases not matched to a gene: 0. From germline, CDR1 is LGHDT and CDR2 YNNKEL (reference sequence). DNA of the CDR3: TGTGCCAGCAGCCAAACAGGGGGCGAGCAGTACTTC. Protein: CASSQTGGEQYF.

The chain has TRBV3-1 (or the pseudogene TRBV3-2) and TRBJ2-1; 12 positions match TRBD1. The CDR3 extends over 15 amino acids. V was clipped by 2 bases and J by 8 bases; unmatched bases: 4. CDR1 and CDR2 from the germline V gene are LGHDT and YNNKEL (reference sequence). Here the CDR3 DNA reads TGTGCCAGCAGCCAAACCGGGACAGGGGGCTATGAGCAGTTCTTC. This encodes CASSQTGTGGYEQFF.